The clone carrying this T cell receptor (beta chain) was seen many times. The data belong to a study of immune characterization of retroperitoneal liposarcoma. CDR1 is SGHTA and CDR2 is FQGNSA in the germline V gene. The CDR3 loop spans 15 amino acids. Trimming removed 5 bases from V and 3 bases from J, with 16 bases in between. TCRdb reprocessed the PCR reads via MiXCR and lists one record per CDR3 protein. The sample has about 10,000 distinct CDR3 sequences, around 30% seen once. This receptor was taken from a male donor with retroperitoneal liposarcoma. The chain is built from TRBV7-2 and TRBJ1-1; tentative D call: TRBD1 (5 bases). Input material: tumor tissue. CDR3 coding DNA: TGTGCCAGCAGCCTTTACGGAGGGGCTGACACTGAAGCTTTCTTT. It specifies CASSLYGGADTEAFF.